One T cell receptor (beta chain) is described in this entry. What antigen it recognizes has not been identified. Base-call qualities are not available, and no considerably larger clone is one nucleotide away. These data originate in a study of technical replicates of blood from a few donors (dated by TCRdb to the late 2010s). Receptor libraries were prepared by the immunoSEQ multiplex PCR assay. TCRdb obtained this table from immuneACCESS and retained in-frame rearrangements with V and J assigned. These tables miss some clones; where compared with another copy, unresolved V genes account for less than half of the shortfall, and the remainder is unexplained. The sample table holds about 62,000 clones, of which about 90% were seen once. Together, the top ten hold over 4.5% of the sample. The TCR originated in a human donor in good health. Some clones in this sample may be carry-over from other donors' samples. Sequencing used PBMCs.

The nucleotide sequence reads TGTGCCAGCAGGACTAGCGGGAACTCCTACGAGCAGTACTTC. It translates to CASRTSGNSYEQYF. The chain employs TRBV13 and TRBJ2-7, with 11 junctional bases fitting TRBD2. The germline V gene encodes CDR1 PRHDT and CDR2 FYEKMQ (reference sequence). V is trimmed back by 6 bases and J by 0 bases, and the junction contains 1 base that no gene match accounts for. Including the terminal cysteine and phenylalanine, the CDR3 comprises 14 residues. Solely the CDR3 DNA is kept, with 42 bases framed from the first base.